This entry lists 20 T cell receptor beta chains sequenced from one sample in a study of early T cells in non-severe SARS-CoV-2 infection. One entry per CDR3 protein results from TCRdb running MiXCR on the 5' RACE reads. The sample contains tens of thousands of distinct CDR3 sequences, 12% of which appear only once. Sequencing used whole blood, obtained at baseline. The receptors come from an adult who was a healthcare worker with PCR-confirmed SARS-CoV-2 infection or an uninfected control (not recorded which). The donor label of this sample is uncertain.

The V gene is TRBV20-1, the J gene TRBJ2-1; possibly TRBD1 for D (5 bases). Trimming stripped 2 bases from V and 2 bases from J, with 10 bases between. This CDR3 is built from 14 residues. Germline CDR1 reads DFQATT; CDR2 reads SNEGSKA (reference sequence). Here the CDR3 DNA reads TGCAGTGCTAGAACCTCCAGGGCCTACAATGAGCAGTTCTTC. As protein: CSARTSRAYNEQFF.

This clonotype was counted a few times. J is TRBJ2-2 and V is TRBV9; no reliable D call. CDR3 length: 15 amino acids. The V end lost 4 bases, the J end lost 4 bases, and 14 bases lay between the germline ends. The V gene's germline CDR1 is SGDLS and CDR2 YYNGEE. DNA of the CDR3: TGTGCCAGCAGCCGGGCCTGGGAAGTCACCGGGGAGCTGTTTTTT. Translating it yields CASSRAWEVTGELFF.

This clonotype was counted between two and nine times. This chain connects TRBV20-1 to TRBJ1-5; 7 bases map to TRBD1. This CDR3 has 17 residues. The germline V gene encodes CDR1 DFQATT and CDR2 SNEGSKA (reference sequence). Unmatched junction bases numbered 9, after V lost 1 base and J lost 0 bases. The CDR3 sequence: CSARGPGTASSNQPQHF. The CDR3, as DNA: TGCAGTGCTAGAGGCCCGGGGACAGCCTCTAGCAATCAGCCCCAGCATTTT.

This chain uses TRBV18 with TRBJ1-2; D remains unclear. Germline V gene sequence: CDR1 KGHSH, CDR2 LQKENI. Between the trimmed V and J ends, which lost 1 base and 8 bases, there was a span of 17 bases. This CDR3 has 15 amino acids. For the CDR3, the DNA is TGTGCCAGCTCACCACTCCCGGGTGGGATAGAGGGCTACACCTTC. It is translated as CASSPLPGGIEGYTF.

This chain joins TRBV27 and TRBJ2-5, with 7 bases identical to TRBD2. Germline V CDR1 and CDR2: MNHEY, SMNVEV (reference sequence). V gave up 5 bases and J gave up 2 bases; unmatched junction bases: 8. The CDR3 runs to 15 residues. The chain's CDR3 is CASSPTLAVQETQYF. Here the CDR3 DNA reads TGTGCCAGCAGTCCTACCCTAGCGGTACAAGAGACCCAGTACTTC.

This clonotype turned up a few times. The DNA of the CDR3 is TGTGCCAGCAGTCCTAGATGGGGGTCCGGCACAGATACGCAGTATTTT. It encodes CASSPRWGSGTDTQYF. V usage is TRBV28 and J usage is TRBJ2-3, with D perhaps matching TRBD1 or TRBD2 (5 bases each). V lost 5 bases to trimming and J lost 1 base, with 16 bases between them. The CDR3 covers 16 residues. CDR1 and CDR2 from the germline V gene are MDHEN and SYDVKM.

The chain uses TRBV7-8 and TRBJ2-2; 9 bases fit TRBD1. CDR1 SGHVS and CDR2 FQNEAQ come from the germline V gene. The CDR3 consists of 15 residues. Unmatched junction bases numbered 11, after V lost 10 bases and J lost 5 bases. The CDR3 loop reads CANSRGQGYTGELFF. The CDR3 nucleotides are TGTGCCAACAGTCGAGGACAGGGGTATACCGGGGAGCTGTTTTTT.

This clonotype was seen ten or more times. The chain carries TRBV20-1 and TRBJ1-1; D is uncertain. Germline assignment: CDR1 DFQATT and CDR2 SNEGSKA (reference sequence). Deletions cut 4 bases from V and 1 base from J, with 10 bases between. The length of the CDR3 is 13 residues. The CDR3 region is CSAKPGANTEAFF. Here the CDR3 DNA reads TGCAGTGCTAAACCGGGAGCGAACACTGAAGCTTTCTTT.

This clonotype showed up many times. The chain carries TRBV29-1 and TRBJ2-5, with D possibly matching TRBD1 (6 bases). In germline, CDR1 is SQVTM, CDR2 ANQGSEA. The CDR3 has 13 amino acids. V was cut by 5 bases and J by 4 bases, with 14 bases left in between. CDR3 sequence (DNA): TGCAGCGTTCGTCCCCAAGGGGGAGAGACCCAGTACTTC. Translating it yields CSVRPQGGETQYF. Looking up the rest from reference TRBV29-1 and TRBJ2-5 gives the full variable domain: SAVISQKPSRDICQRGTSLTIQCQVDSQVTMMFWYRQQPGQSLTLIATANQGSEATYESGFVIDKFPISRPNLTFSTLTVSNMSPEDSSIYLCSVRPQGGETQYFGPGTRLLVL.

This chain connects TRBV20-1 to TRBJ2-3; 7 bases are shared with TRBD2. V dropped 8 bases and J dropped 2; count of bases not matched to a gene: 7. The CDR3 has 13 amino acids. CDR1 and CDR2 (germline): DFQATT, SNEGSKA (reference sequence). CDR3 residues: CSWARGDTDTQYF. The CDR3 DNA follows: TGCAGTTGGGCCCGGGGGGACACAGATACGCAGTATTTT.

This clonotype has only a few counts. The J gene is TRBJ2-3, the V gene TRBV11-2, with no clear D. This CDR3 region has 13 residues. V dropped 2 bases and J dropped 5 bases, with 8 bases sitting between them. CDR1 and CDR2 from the germline V gene are SGHAT and FQNNGV. The CDR3 loop is CASSLTAGDTQYF. As DNA, the CDR3 is TGTGCCAGCAGCTTAACCGCCGGAGATACGCAGTATTTT.

This chain connects TRBV11-3 to TRBJ1-1; tentatively, D is TRBD1 (6 bases). V was shortened by 0 bases and J by 4 bases, with 6 bases between the two germline ends. Germline CDR1 SGHNT, CDR2 YENEEA. CDR3 size: 13 residues. For the CDR3, the DNA is TGTGCCAGCAGCTTAGAGGGGGCCACTGAAGCTTTCTTT. Protein product: CASSLEGATEAFF.

The rearrangement links TRBV12-3 or TRBV12-4 to TRBJ1-1, with D uncertain. V lost 5 bases and J 6 bases, leaving 10 bases between the germline ends. The CDR3 has 12 amino acids. In DNA form, the CDR3 reads TGTGCCAGCAGTCCCCGGACCGCTGAAGCTTTCTTT. This codes for CASSPRTAEAFF.

This chain links TRBV27 with TRBJ2-1; 8 bases align to TRBD2. V trimming: 2 bases; J trimming: 5 bases; junction bases outside the gene matches: 5. CDR1 is MNHEY and CDR2 is SMNVEV in the germline V gene (reference sequence). The CDR3 runs 15 residues. This chain's CDR3 is CASSLLGLVNNEQFF. The CDR3 DNA is TGTGCCAGCAGTTTACTGGGACTAGTGAACAATGAGCAGTTCTTC.

The table lists this clonotype with many counts. The chain joins TRBV10-3 to TRBJ1-6; D gene unclear. The CDR3 consists of 14 residues. V was cut by 4 bases and J by 9 bases, with 13 bases left in between. CDR1 is ENHRY and CDR2 is SYGVKD in the germline V gene. DNA for the CDR3: TGTGCCATCAGTGTGGCAGACGGGCCTTCACCCCTCCACTTT. It specifies CAISVADGPSPLHF.

The chain employs TRBV2 and TRBJ2-4; the D gene is possibly TRBD2 (5 bases). CDR3 length: 16 amino acids. Trimming shortened V by 5 bases and J by 3 bases, and 17 bases separated the two germline ends. CDR1 is SNHLY and CDR2 is FYNNEI in the germline V gene. This CDR3 reads CASSYTSGVGKNIQYF. CDR3 coding DNA: TGTGCCAGCAGTTATACTAGTGGGGTCGGCAAAAACATTCAGTACTTC.

This clonotype was seen only a few times. J is TRBJ2-5 and V is TRBV29-1; the match to TRBD1 covers 12 bases. There are 14 residues in the CDR3. J gave up 7 bases and V 6 bases, and 9 bases lay outside the gene matches. Germline-derived CDR1 and CDR2 are SQVTM and ANQGSEA. The CDR3 sequence: CSVGEGTGGGTQYF. The CDR3 bases are TGCAGCGTCGGGGAAGGGACAGGGGGCGGGACCCAGTACTTC.

The V call is TRBV10-2, the J call TRBJ1-5; D ambiguous. Germline lookup yields CDR1 WSHSY and CDR2 SAAADI. V was clipped by 4 bases and J by 4 bases, with 11 bases between them. The CDR3 contains 14 residues. CDR3 sequence: CASSGATENQPQHF. In DNA form, the CDR3 reads TGCGCCAGCAGTGGGGCGACGGAGAATCAGCCCCAGCATTTT.

This clonotype was counted a few times. V and J are TRBV12-5 and TRBJ2-4; 7 bases map to TRBD2. This CDR3 comprises 15 residues. CDR1 is LGHNT and CDR2 is FRNRAP in the germline V gene. V lost 4 bases to trimming and J lost 0 bases; unmatched junction nucleotides: 3. CDR3 in amino acids: CASGSSGTAKNIQYF. The CDR3 DNA follows: TGTGCTAGTGGTTCAAGCGGGACAGCCAAAAACATTCAGTACTTC.

In DNA form, the CDR3 reads TGTGCCAGCAGTTTTCTCGGGGCTGAAGCTTTCTTT. This codes for CASSFLGAEAFF. The rearrangement links TRBV12-3 or TRBV12-4 to TRBJ1-1; no clear D gene. The CDR3 length is 12 residues. V lost 3 bases and J 6 bases, leaving 8 bases between the germline ends.